These 25 T cell receptor beta chains originate from one sample sequenced in a study of CD8 T cells in Susac syndrome. RNA, at roughly 0.45 to 1 ug, was reverse transcribed with random hexamers. TCRdb fed the immunoSEQ multiplex PCR reads into MiXCR, producing one record per CDR3 protein. This table holds 80,000 or so distinct CDR3 sequences, around 93% found once. Input material: CD4+ T cells from PBMCs. All receptors come from a human donor with Susac syndrome.

The V and J genes are TRBV7-9 and TRBJ2-7, with D possibly matching TRBD1 (6 bases). Deletions cut 4 bases from V and 0 bases from J, with 13 bases between. Germline V gives CDR1 SEHNR, CDR2 FQNEAQ (reference sequence). This CDR3 region has 15 residues. DNA for the CDR3: TGTGCCAGCAGCTCAACCGGGACATCCTCCTACGAGCAGTACTTC. Protein sequence: CASSSTGTSSYEQYF.

J is TRBJ2-2 and V is TRBV14; TRBD1 is a possible D gene (5 bases). In germline, CDR1 is SGHDN, CDR2 FVKESK. The CDR3 totals 15 residues. V was cut by 6 bases and J by 4 bases, with 15 bases left in between. CDR3 DNA sequence: TGTGCCAGCAGTCAACAGGCCCTGGGCACCGGGGAGCTGTTTTTT. Its translation: CASSQQALGTGELFF.

This rearrangement joins TRBV6-2 or TRBV6-3 to TRBJ2-5; tentatively, D is TRBD2 (5 bases). The ends were cut back, 7 bases at V and 5 bases at J, with 14 bases in the middle. The CDR3 runs 13 residues. Looked up from germline, CDR1 is MNHEY and CDR2 is SVGEGT. DNA of the CDR3: TGTGCCAGCAACGAAAGGGAGCGTGAGACCCAGTACTTC. Translating gives CASNERERETQYF.

The V and J genes are TRBV28 and TRBJ2-1, with 8 bases matching TRBD2. Trimming at V came to 5 bases and at J to 3 bases, leaving 6 bases not matched to a gene. CDR3 length equals 15 residues. Germline V gene lookup returns CDR1 MDHEN and CDR2 SYDVKM. The CDR3 DNA sequence: TGTGCCAGCAGTGCAGCGGGAGTTCGCTACAATGAGCAGTTCTTC. Translation gives CASSAAGVRYNEQFF.

This chain joins TRBV23-1 and TRBJ1-6; no clear D gene. TRBV23-1 is sorted into the ORF group, with uncertain function. The CDR3 consists of 16 residues. Trimming pared 1 base from V and 6 bases from J, leaving 13 bases between. CDR3 nucleotide sequence: TGCGCCAGCAGTCAATATCGTTTGGCCCTTAATTCACCCCTCCACTTT. Protein: CASSQYRLALNSPLHF.

The V call is TRBV30, the J call TRBJ2-7; D gene ambiguous. The CDR3 spans 13 residues. Per germline, CDR1 GTSNPN and CDR2 SVGIG (reference sequence). Trimming removed 1 base at V and 2 bases at J, with 9 bases between. Here the CDR3 DNA reads TGTGCCTGGAGTGGAGGTAGTACCTACGAGCAGTACTTC. This codes for CAWSGGSTYEQYF.

The V call is TRBV7-9, the J call TRBJ2-3; 10 bases line up with TRBD2. Looked up from germline, CDR1 is SEHNR and CDR2 is FQNEAQ (reference sequence). V shed 3 bases, J shed 5 bases, and the junction held 5 bases outside the gene matches. This CDR3 spans 15 amino acids. CDR3 sequence: CASSFLAGGGDTQYF. The CDR3 region has the DNA TGTGCCAGCAGCTTCTTAGCGGGAGGTGGAGATACGCAGTATTTT.

The chain combines TRBV3-1 with TRBJ2-3; D not certain. Trimming left V 2 bases short and J 2 bases short, with 5 bases between. This CDR3 is 13 amino acids long. Germline assignment: CDR1 LGHDT and CDR2 YNNKEL (reference sequence). The CDR3 here is CASSQHSTDTQYF. The CDR3 DNA reads as TGTGCCAGCAGCCAACATTCCACAGATACGCAGTATTTT.

The gene calls are TRBV12-3 or TRBV12-4 and TRBJ1-5, with 10 positions matching TRBD1. The CDR3 spans 14 residues. V gave up 3 bases and J gave up 4 bases; unmatched junction bases: 0. CDR3: CASSLDRGNQPQHF. The CDR3 DNA reads as TGTGCCAGCAGTTTGGACAGGGGGAATCAGCCCCAGCATTTT.

V gene TRBV7-2 combines with J gene TRBJ1-1; 8 nucleotides align to TRBD1. Trimming took 5 bases from V and 1 from J; bases not matched to a gene: 0. The CDR3 has 13 amino acids. From germline, CDR1 is SGHTA and CDR2 FQGNSA. This chain's CDR3 is CASSGQGNTEAFF. Here the CDR3 DNA reads TGTGCCAGCAGCGGACAGGGGAACACTGAAGCTTTCTTT.

This clonotype occurred once. The gene calls are TRBV7-2 and TRBJ1-3; 9 nucleotides agree with TRBD1. Germline V gives CDR1 SGHTA, CDR2 FQGNSA. The CDR3 contains 16 residues. With V trimmed by 6 bases and J by 0 bases, 6 bases remained unmatched. CDR3: CASSRDRASSGNTIYF. CDR3 coding DNA: TGTGCCAGCAGTCGGGACAGGGCAAGCTCTGGAAACACCATATATTTT.

The CDR3 region is CASSPGLGLTYEQYF. As DNA, the CDR3 is TGCGCCAGCAGCCCGGGTTTGGGACTAACCTACGAGCAGTACTTC. The rearrangement links TRBV5-1 to TRBJ2-7; 7 bases match TRBD2. J lost 2 bases, V lost 4 bases, and 9 bases had no gene match. CDR3 length: 15 residues. Per the germline V gene, CDR1 is SGHRS and CDR2 is YFSETQ.

This chain links TRBV19 with TRBJ1-5; tentatively, D is TRBD1 (6 bases). Deletions cut 3 bases from V and 0 bases from J, with 12 bases between. Per the germline V gene, CDR1 is LNHDA and CDR2 is SQIVND (reference sequence). This CDR3 is 16 amino acids long. This chain's CDR3 is CASSIGGLYSNQPQHF. The CDR3 nucleotides read TGTGCCAGTAGTATTGGGGGGCTGTATAGCAATCAGCCCCAGCATTTT. The full variable domain, with the rest looked up from reference TRBV19 and TRBJ1-5, is DGGITQSPKYLFRKEGQNVTLSCEQNLNHDAMYWYRQDPGQGLRLIYYSQIVNDFQKGDIAEGYSVSREKKESFPLTVTSAQKNPTAFYLCASSIGGLYSNQPQHFGDGTRLSIL.

The J gene is TRBJ2-2, the V gene TRBV12-3 or TRBV12-4; 8 bases match TRBD2. J lost 3 bases, V lost 3 bases, and 3 bases had no gene match. The CDR3 spans 15 residues. The chain's CDR3 is CASSFSGGDTGELFF. CDR3 DNA: TGTGCCAGCAGTTTCTCCGGGGGGGACACCGGGGAGCTGTTTTTT.

In this sample, this clonotype turned up a few times. The chain recombines TRBV6-2 or TRBV6-3 with TRBJ2-2; D ambiguous. The V and J ends lost 6 bases and 6 bases respectively, with 2 bases between them. CDR3 size: 10 residues. Germline loops: CDR1 MNHEY, CDR2 SVGEGT. The CDR3 bases are TGTGCCAGCAGCTCCGGGGAGCTGTTTTTT. It codes for CASSSGELFF.

This chain connects TRBV23-1 to TRBJ1-2; D call uncertain. TRBV23-1 is treated as an ORF (open reading frame) with a function not yet certain. This CDR3 comprises 15 residues. Trimming took 0 bases from V and 2 from J, leaving 10 bases between them. CDR3 amino acids: CASSQSREANYGYTF. The CDR3 DNA reads TGCGCCAGCAGTCAATCGAGGGAGGCGAACTATGGCTACACCTTC.

The table lists this clonotype with a count of one. The chain recombines TRBV5-6 with TRBJ1-1, with D possibly being TRBD1 (6 bases). V was shortened by 2 bases and J by 1 base, with 15 bases between the two germline ends. This CDR3 comprises 16 residues. In germline, CDR1 is SGHDT, CDR2 YYEEEE. CDR3 coding DNA: TGTGCCAGCAGCTTTACGCGATACAGGGCGAACACTGAAGCTTTCTTT. This codes for CASSFTRYRANTEAFF.

The V call is TRBV29-1, the J call TRBJ1-1; no definite D call. CDR3 length: 13 amino acids. Looked up from germline, CDR1 is SQVTM and CDR2 is ANQGSEA. V was shortened by 4 bases and J by 1 base, with 10 bases between the two germline ends. The CDR3 sequence is CSVASQPNTEAFF. DNA for the CDR3: TGCAGCGTTGCATCACAGCCGAACACTGAAGCTTTCTTT.

This chain connects TRBV7-9 to TRBJ1-1, with TRBD1 identical over 7 bases. Germline-derived CDR1 and CDR2 are SEHNR and FQNEAQ (reference sequence). The CDR3 sequence is 12 residues long. Trimming cost V 6 bases and J 10 bases; bases outside gene matches: 8. CDR3 DNA: TGTGCCAGCAGTCGAGACAGGGAGCGAGCTTTCTTT. Residues: CASSRDRERAFF.

This chain connects TRBV21-1 to TRBJ2-1; the table's D call TRBD2 went unverified against the DNA. TRBV21-1 is noted as a pseudogene. This CDR3 is built from 15 residues. CDR3 coding DNA: TGTGCCATTCGGATGTGGCGGGAGACCTACAATGAGCAGTTCTTC. It yields the protein CAIRMWRETYNEQFF.

The CDR3 DNA reads TGTGCCAGCAGCTTAGTGCCCGCGGGTGCCAAAAACATTCAGTACTTC. It encodes CASSLVPAGAKNIQYF. The rearrangement joins TRBV7-8 to TRBJ2-4; D possibly corresponds to TRBD2 (5 bases). This CDR3 is built from 16 residues. CDR1 SGHVS and CDR2 FQNEAQ come from the germline V gene. V was shortened by 1 base and J by 1 base, with 11 bases between the two germline ends.

The V and J genes are TRBV5-1 and TRBJ2-3; D unclear. Germline V gene data show CDR1 as SGHRS and CDR2 as YFSETQ. V was shortened by 4 bases and J by 0 bases, with 15 bases between the two germline ends. The CDR3 has 16 residues. This chain's CDR3 is CASSPAGGSSTDTQYF. Here the CDR3 DNA reads TGCGCCAGCAGCCCGGCTGGCGGTTCTAGCACAGATACGCAGTATTTT.

The rearrangement uses TRBV15 and TRBJ2-7; 8 nucleotides agree with TRBD1. Per the germline V gene, CDR1 is LNHNV and CDR2 is YYDKDF (reference sequence). The J segment lost 4 bases and the V segment lost 7 bases, leaving 3 bases of the junction unmatched. The CDR3 has 12 residues. CDR3 in DNA: TGTGCCACCATATGGACAGGGTACGAGCAGTACTTC. It codes for CATIWTGYEQYF. Full variable domain (remainder filled in from reference TRBV15 and TRBJ2-7): DAMVIQNPRYQVTQFGKPVTLSCSQTLNHNVMYWYQQKSSQAPKLLFHYYDKDFNNEADTPDNFQSRRPNTSFCFLDIRSPGLGDTAMYLCATIWTGYEQYFGPGTRLTVT.

In the case of this clonotype: Germline is not matched at one junction end, which may reflect a read error. The V call is TRBV7-2, the J call TRBJ2-1; 14 positions agree with TRBD2. The germline V gene encodes CDR1 SGHTA and CDR2 FQGNSA. The CDR3 is made up of 20 amino acids. CDR3 in DNA: TGTGCCAGCAGCCTAGCGGGGACTAGCGGGGGTCCTCAACGCTACAATGAGCAGTTCTTC. Protein sequence: CASSLAGTSGGPQRYNEQFF.

The gene calls are TRBV6-5 and TRBJ2-3, with D possibly matching TRBD2 (5 bases). This CDR3 has 14 amino acids. Looked up from germline, CDR1 is MNHEY and CDR2 is SVGAGI. Trimming removed 2 bases from V and 1 base from J, with 7 bases in between. The CDR3 nucleotides read TGTGCCAGCAGTTACGACTATGGCACAGATACGCAGTATTTT. Translation gives CASSYDYGTDTQYF.